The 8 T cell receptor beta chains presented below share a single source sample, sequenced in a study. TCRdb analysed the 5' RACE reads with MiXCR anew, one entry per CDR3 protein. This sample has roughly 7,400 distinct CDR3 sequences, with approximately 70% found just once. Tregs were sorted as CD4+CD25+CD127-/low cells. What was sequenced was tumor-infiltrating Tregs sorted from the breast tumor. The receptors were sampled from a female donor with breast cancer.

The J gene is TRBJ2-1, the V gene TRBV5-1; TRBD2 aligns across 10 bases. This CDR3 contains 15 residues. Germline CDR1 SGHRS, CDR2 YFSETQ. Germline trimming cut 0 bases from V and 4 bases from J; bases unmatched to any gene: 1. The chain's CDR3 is CASSLASGRYNEQFF. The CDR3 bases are TGCGCCAGCAGCTTGGCTAGCGGGAGATACAATGAGCAGTTCTTC.

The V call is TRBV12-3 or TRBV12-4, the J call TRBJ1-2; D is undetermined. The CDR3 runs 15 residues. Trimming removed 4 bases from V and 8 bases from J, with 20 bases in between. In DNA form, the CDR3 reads TGTGCCAGCAGTTCGCAGGAACAAAAAGCTAGGGGCTACACCTTC. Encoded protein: CASSSQEQKARGYTF.

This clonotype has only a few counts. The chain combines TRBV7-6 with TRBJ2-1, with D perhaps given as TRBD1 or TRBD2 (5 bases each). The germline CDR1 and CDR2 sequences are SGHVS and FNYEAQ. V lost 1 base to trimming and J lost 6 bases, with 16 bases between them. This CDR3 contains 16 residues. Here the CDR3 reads CASSLGGAGTLNEQFF. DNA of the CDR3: TGTGCCAGCAGCTTAGGCGGCGCAGGGACCCTCAATGAGCAGTTCTTC. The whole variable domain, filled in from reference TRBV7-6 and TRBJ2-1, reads GAGVSQSPRYKVTKRGQDVALRCDPISGHVSLYWYRQALGQGPEFLTYFNYEAQQDKSGLPNDRFSAERPEGSISTLTIQRTEQRDSAMYRCASSLGGAGTLNEQFFGPGTRLTVL.

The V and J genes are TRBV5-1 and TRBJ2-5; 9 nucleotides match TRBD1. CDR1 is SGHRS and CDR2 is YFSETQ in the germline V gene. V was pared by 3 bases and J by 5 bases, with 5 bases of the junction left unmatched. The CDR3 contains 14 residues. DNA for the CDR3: TGCGCCAGCAGCTCGGGGACAGGGTGGGAGACCCAGTACTTC. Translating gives CASSSGTGWETQYF.

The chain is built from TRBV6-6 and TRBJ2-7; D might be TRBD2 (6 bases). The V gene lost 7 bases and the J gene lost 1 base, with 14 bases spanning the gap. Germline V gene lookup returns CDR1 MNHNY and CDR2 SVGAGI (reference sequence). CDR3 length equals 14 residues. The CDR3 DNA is TGTGCCAGCAAGGCTAGCGCCCTTTCCTACGAGCAGTACTTC. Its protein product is CASKASALSYEQYF.

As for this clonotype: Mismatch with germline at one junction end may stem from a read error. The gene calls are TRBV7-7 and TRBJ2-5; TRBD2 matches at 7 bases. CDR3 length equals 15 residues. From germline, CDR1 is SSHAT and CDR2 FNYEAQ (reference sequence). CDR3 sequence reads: CASSLAGGSQETQYF. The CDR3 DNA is TGTGCTAGCAGCTTAGCGGGTGGATCACAAGAGACCCAGTACTTC.

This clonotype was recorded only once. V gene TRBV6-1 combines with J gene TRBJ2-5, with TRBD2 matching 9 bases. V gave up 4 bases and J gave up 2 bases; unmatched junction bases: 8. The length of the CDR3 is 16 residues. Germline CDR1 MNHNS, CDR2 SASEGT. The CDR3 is CASSVGTSRGQETQYF. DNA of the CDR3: TGTGCCAGCAGTGTTGGGACTAGCAGGGGTCAAGAGACCCAGTACTTC.

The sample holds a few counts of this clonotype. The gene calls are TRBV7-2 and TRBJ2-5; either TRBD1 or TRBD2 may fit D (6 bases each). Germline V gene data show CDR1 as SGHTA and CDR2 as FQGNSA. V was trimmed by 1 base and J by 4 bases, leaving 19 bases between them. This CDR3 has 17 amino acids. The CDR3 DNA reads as TGTGCCAGCAGCTTAGGGGCCCGCAGAGGGGGGAGAGAGACCCAGTACTTC. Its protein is CASSLGARRGGRETQYF.